What follows is one T cell receptor (beta chain) and its context. Its matching antigen is unknown. The CDR3 is 15 amino acids. Germline CDR1 is SNHLY and CDR2 is FYNNEI. V was cut by 7 bases and J by 1 base, with 14 bases left in between. Sequenced by immunoSEQ multiplex PCR; TCRdb stores in-frame clones only, minus some. The sample has 25,000 to 35,000 clones; approximately 84% are singletons. This entry is derived from a study of OX40 agonist ivuxolimab in advanced cancers. Overall study context: Subjects had a mean age of roughly 60 years, with a range of 23 to 79; roughly 83% were male. The study, taken as a whole, reports: Among patients with partial responses at 0.1-3.0 mg/kg, clonal expansion was among the lowest. Dose levels from 0.1 to 3.0 mg/kg saw CD4+ and CD8+ blood T cells expand clonally by week 6.

This TCR was recovered from an adult with an advanced solid tumor such as melanoma, head and neck, liver or kidney cancer. This chain connects TRBV2 to TRBJ2-1, with a possible D match to TRBD2 (6 bases). The sequenced sample was CD4+ or CD8+ T cells sorted from blood, obtained in a trial of the OX40 agonist ivuxolimab. The CDR3 DNA reads TGTGCCAGCATGGGTTTCGCGGGGTCCTACAATGAGCAGTTCTTC. It encodes CASMGFAGSYNEQFF.